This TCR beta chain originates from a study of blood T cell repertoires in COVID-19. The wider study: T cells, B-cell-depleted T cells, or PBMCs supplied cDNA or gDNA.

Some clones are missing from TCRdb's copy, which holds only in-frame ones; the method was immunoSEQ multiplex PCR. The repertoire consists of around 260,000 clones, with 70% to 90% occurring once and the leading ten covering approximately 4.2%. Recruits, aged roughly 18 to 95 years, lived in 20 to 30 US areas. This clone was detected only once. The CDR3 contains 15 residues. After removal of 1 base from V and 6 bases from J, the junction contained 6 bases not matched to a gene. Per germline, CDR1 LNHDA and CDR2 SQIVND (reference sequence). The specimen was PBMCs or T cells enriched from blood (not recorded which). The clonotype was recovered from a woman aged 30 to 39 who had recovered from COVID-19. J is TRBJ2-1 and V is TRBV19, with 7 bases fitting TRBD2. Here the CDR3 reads CASSIGLAAGNEQFF. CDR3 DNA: TGTGCCAGTAGTATAGGACTAGCCGCGGGCAATGAGCAGTTCTTC.